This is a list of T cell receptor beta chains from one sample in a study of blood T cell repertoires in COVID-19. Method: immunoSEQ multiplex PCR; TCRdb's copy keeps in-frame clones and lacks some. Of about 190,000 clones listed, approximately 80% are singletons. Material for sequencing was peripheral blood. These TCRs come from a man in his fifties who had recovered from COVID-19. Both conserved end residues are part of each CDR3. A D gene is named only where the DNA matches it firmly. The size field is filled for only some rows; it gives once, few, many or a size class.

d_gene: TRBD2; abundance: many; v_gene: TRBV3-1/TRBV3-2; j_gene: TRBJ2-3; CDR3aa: CASSRVGTSGTDTQYF; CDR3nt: TGTGCCAGCAGCCGAGTCGGGACTAGCGGCACAGATACGCAGTATTTT
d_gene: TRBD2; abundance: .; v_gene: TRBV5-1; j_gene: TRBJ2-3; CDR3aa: CASSSWTSASTDTQYF; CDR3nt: TGCGCCAGCAGCAGTTGGACTAGCGCTAGCACAGATACGCAGTATTTT
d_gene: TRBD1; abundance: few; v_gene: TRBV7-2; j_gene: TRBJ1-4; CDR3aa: CASSLRGRGEKLFF; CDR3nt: TGTGCCAGCAGCTTAAGGGGGCGGGGTGAAAAACTGTTTTTT
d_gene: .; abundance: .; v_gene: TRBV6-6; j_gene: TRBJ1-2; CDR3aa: CASSYSLDPRGYGYTF; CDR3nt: TGTGCCAGCAGTTACTCGTTAGACCCACGAGGCTATGGCTACACCTTC
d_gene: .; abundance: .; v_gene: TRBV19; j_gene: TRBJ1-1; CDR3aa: CASSMRTGNTEAFF; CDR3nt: TGTGCCAGTAGTATGAGGACGGGAAACACTGAAGCTTTCTTT
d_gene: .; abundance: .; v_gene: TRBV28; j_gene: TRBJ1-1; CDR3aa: CASSLWQVGAFF; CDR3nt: TGTGCCAGCAGTTTGTGGCAGGTCGGTGCTTTCTTT
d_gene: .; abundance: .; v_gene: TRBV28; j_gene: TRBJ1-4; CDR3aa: CAAVYRQRNEKLFF; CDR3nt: TGTGCAGCAGTTTATCGACAGAGAAATGAAAAACTGTTTTTT
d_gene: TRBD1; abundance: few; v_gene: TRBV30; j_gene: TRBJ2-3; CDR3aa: CAWSFPGQGVGDTQYF; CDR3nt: TGTGCCTGGAGTTTCCCCGGACAGGGGGTTGGGGATACGCAGTATTTT
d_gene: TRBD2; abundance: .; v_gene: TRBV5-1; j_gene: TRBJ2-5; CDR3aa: CASSLMHPGGQETQYF; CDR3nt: TGCGCCAGCAGCTTGATGCATCCGGGGGGACAAGAGACCCAGTACTTC
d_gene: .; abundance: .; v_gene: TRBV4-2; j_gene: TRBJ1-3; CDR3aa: CASSQVFAQEGNTIYF; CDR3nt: TGTGCCAGCAGCCAAGTTTTTGCGCAGGAAGGAAACACCATATATTTT
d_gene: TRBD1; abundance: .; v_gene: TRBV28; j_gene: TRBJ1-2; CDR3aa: CASSVTGDPTSPGYTF; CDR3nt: TGTGCCAGCAGCGTGACAGGGGACCCTACCTCGCCTGGCTACACCTTC
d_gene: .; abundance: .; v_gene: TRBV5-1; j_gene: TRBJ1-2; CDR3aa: CASSAGNYGYTF; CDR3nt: TGCGCCAGCAGCGCGGGCAACTATGGCTACACCTTC
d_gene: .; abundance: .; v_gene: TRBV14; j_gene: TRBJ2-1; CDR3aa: CASSPLLSESEQFF; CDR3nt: TGTGCCAGCAGCCCCTTACTATCGGAGAGTGAGCAGTTCTTC
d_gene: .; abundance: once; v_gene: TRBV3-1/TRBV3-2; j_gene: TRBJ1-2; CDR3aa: CASSPGQRTNYGYTF; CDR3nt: TGTGCCAGCAGCCCTGGACAGCGAACGAACTATGGCTACACCTTC
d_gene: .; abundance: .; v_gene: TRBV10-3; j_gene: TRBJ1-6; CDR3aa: CATRDGSSYNSPLHF; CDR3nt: TGTGCCACGCGGGACGGGAGCTCCTATAATTCACCCCTCCACTTT
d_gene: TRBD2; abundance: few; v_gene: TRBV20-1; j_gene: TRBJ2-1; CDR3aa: CSASSGSSYNEQFF; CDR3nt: TGCAGTGCCAGTAGCGGGAGCTCCTACAATGAGCAGTTCTTC
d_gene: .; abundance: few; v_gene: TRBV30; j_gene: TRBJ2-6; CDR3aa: CAWSLPGANVLTF; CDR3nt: TGTGCCTGGAGCCTCCCCGGGGCCAACGTCCTGACTTTC
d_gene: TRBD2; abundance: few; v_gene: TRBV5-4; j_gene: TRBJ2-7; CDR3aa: CASSLGEGGEQYF; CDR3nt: TGTGCCAGCAGCTTGGGGGAGGGTGGCGAGCAGTACTTC
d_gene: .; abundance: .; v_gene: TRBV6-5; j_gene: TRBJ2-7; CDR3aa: CASPVNEQYF; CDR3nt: TGTGCCAGCCCAGTTAACGAGCAGTACTTC
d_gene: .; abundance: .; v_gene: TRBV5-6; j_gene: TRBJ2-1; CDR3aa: CASSLDPGEQFF; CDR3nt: TGTGCCAGCAGCTTGGACCCTGGCGAGCAGTTCTTC
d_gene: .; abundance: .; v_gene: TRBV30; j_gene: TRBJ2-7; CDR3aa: CAWSSPGFYEQYF; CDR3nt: TGTGCCTGGAGTTCTCCCGGGTTCTACGAGCAGTACTTC
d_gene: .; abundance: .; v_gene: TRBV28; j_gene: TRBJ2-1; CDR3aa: CASSRLDQRISYNEQFF; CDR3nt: TGTGCCAGCAGTCGTCTAGACCAGCGTATCTCCTACAATGAGCAGTTCTTC
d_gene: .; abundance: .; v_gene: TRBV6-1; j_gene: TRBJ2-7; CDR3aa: CASSEYQFPSYEQYF; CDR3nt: TGTGCCAGCAGTGAATATCAGTTCCCCTCCTACGAGCAGTACTTC
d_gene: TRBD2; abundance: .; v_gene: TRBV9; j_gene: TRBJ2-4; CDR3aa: CASSEGLAGNIQYF; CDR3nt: TGTGCCAGCAGCGAGGGACTAGCGGGAAACATTCAGTACTTC
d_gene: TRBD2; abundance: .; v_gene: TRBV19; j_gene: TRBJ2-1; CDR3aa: CASSAGGSGTYNEQFF; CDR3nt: TGTGCCAGTAGTGCCGGGGGGTCAGGGACCTACAATGAGCAGTTCTTC
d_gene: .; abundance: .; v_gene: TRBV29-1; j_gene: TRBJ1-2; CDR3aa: CSVVVAGSFYGYTF; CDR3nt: TGCAGCGTTGTGGTTGCGGGATCCTTCTATGGCTACACCTTC
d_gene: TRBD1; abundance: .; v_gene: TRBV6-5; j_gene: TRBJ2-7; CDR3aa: CASRLIQGDGHEQYF; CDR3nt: TGTGCCAGCAGACTGATTCAGGGGGATGGTCACGAGCAGTACTTC
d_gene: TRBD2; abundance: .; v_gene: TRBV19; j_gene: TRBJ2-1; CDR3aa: CASTAVPASGRVDEQFF; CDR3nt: TGTGCCAGTACCGCCGTTCCAGCTAGCGGGAGAGTGGATGAGCAGTTCTTC
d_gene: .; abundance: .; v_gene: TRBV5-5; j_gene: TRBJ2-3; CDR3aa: CASSSGRNRASSTDTQYF; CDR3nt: TGTGCCAGCAGCTCCGGAAGGAACAGGGCCTCTAGCACAGATACGCAGTATTTT
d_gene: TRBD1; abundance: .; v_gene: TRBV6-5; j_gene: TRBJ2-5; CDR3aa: CASSSMTGGVETQYF; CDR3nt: TGTGCCAGCAGCTCCATGACAGGGGGTGTGGAGACCCAGTACTTC
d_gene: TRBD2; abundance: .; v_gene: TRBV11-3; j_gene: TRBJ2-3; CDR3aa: CASSRGTSGDDTQYF; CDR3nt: TGTGCCAGCAGCCGAGGGACTAGCGGGGATGATACGCAGTATTTT
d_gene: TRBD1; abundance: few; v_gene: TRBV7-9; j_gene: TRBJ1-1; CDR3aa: CASSLKGGPETEAFF; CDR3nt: TGTGCCAGCAGCTTAAAAGGGGGCCCCGAAACTGAAGCTTTCTTT
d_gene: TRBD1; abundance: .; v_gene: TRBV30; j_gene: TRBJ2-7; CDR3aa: CAWSAGQGYEQYF; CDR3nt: TGTGCCTGGAGTGCGGGACAGGGGTACGAGCAGTACTTC
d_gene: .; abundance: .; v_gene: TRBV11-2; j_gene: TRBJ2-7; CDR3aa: CASSSMTVFPYEQYF; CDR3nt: TGTGCCAGCAGCTCCATGACAGTGTTCCCCTACGAGCAGTACTTC
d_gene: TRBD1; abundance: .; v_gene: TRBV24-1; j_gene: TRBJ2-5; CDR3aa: CATSESGQGMQETQYF; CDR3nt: TGTGCCACCAGTGAATCAGGACAGGGTATGCAGGAGACCCAGTACTTC
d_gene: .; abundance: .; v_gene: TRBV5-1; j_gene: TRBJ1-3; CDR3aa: CASSWTGSGNTIYF; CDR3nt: TGCGCCAGCAGCTGGACGGGATCTGGAAACACCATATATTTT
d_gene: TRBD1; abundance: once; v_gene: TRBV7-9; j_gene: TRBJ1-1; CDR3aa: CASSRRDRFVTEAFF; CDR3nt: TGTGCCAGCAGTCGCCGGGACAGGTTTGTCACTGAAGCTTTCTTT
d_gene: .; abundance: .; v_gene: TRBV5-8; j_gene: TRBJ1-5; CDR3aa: CASSPDMANQPQHF; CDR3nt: TGTGCCAGCAGCCCCGACATGGCTAATCAGCCCCAGCATTTT
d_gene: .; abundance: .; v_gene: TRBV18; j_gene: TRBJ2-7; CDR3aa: CASSPGTGSPYEQYF; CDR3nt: TGTGCCAGCTCACCAGGGACTGGTTCACCCTACGAGCAGTACTTC
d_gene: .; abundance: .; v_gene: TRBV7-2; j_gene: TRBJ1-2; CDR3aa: CASSRRQTDGYTF; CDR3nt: TGTGCCAGCAGTCGTCGACAGACAGATGGCTACACCTTC
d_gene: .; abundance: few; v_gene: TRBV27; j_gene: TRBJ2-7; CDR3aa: CASSSGQSYGLYEQYF; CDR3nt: TGTGCCAGCAGTTCCGGACAGTCGTACGGTCTCTACGAGCAGTACTTC
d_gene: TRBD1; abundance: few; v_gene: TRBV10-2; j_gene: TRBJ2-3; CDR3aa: CASFGQGTSTDTQYF; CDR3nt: TGCGCCAGTTTCGGACAGGGCACTAGCACAGATACGCAGTATTTT
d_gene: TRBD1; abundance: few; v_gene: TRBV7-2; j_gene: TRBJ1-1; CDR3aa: CASSLAGQGGTEAFF; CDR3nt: TGTGCCAGCAGCTTGGCGGGGCAGGGGGGCACTGAAGCTTTCTTT